This T cell receptor (beta chain) originates from a study of human T cells and chemical hapten exposure. This clonotype appeared a few times. Its matching antigen is unknown. Indicated time point: pre-sensitization, week 0. Treatment meaning: therapeutic diphenylcyclopropenone sensitization with weekly scalp DPC. MiXCR was run by TCRdb on the RACE reads, yielding one entry per CDR3 protein. This sample yields some 70,000 distinct CDR3 sequences, of which roughly 11% are seen a single time; roughly 5.2% belongs to the top ten. Study-level points and caveats: Compared with pre-sensitization or healthy control sets, expanded TCRs clustered more.

The receptor was derived from a woman between 50 and 59 years old with alopecia areata. Some clones in this sample may be carry-over from other donors' samples. The specimen comprised whole blood, sampled in connection with sensitization to the hapten diphenylcyclopropenone (DPC).

The CDR3 here is CASSPDRGRNTEAFF. CDR3 DNA: TGTGCCAGCAGTCCAGACAGGGGCAGGAACACTGAAGCTTTCTTT. V usage is TRBV27 and J usage is TRBJ1-1; 8 bases match TRBD1. The trim removed 5 bases at V and 1 base at J, leaving 6 bases unmatched. Germline CDR1 is MNHEY and CDR2 is SMNVEV (reference sequence). This CDR3 has 15 amino acids.